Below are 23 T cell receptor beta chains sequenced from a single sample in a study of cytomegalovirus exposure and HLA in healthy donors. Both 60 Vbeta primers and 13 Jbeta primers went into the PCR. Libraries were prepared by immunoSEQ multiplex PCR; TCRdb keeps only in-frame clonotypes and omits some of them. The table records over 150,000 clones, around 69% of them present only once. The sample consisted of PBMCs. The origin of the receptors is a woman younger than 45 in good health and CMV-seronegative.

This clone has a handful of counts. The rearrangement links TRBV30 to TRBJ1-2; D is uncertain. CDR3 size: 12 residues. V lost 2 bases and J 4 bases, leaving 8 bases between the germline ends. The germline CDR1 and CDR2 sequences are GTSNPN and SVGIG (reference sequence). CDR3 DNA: TGTGCCTGGAGTTCGGTCGGCTATGGCTACACCTTC. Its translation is CAWSSVGYGYTF.

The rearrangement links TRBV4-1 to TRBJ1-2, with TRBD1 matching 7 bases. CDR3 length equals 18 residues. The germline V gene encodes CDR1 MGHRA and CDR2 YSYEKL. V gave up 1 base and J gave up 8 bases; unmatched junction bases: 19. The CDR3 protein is CASSQVRDSGEGRTGYTF. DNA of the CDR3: TGCGCCAGCAGCCAAGTTAGGGACAGCGGAGAGGGACGGACCGGCTACACCTTC.

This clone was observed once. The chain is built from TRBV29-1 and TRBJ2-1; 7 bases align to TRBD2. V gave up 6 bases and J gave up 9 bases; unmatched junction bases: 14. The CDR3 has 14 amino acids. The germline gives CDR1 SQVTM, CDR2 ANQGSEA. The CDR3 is CSVTGTKDFGEQFF. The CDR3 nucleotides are TGCAGCGTCACCGGGACTAAGGACTTCGGTGAGCAGTTCTTC.

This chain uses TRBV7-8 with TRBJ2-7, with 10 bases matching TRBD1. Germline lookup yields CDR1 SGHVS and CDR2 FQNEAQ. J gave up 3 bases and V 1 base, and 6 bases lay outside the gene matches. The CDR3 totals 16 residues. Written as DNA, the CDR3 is TGTGCCAGCAGCTTAGGACCGGGACAGGGGAACTACGAGCAGTACTTC. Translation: CASSLGPGQGNYEQYF.

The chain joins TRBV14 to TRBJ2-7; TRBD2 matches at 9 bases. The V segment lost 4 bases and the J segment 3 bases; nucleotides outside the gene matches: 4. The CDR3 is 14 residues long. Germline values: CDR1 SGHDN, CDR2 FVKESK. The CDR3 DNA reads TGTGCCAGCAGCCTAGCGGGAGTTGGCTACGAGCAGTACTTC. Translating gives CASSLAGVGYEQYF.

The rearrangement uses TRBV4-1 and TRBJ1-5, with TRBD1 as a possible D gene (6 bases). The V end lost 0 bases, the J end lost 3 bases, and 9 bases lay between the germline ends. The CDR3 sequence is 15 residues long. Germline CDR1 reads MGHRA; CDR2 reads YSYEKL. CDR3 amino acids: CASSQEDRANQPQHF. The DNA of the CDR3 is TGCGCCAGCAGCCAAGAGGACAGAGCCAATCAGCCCCAGCATTTT.

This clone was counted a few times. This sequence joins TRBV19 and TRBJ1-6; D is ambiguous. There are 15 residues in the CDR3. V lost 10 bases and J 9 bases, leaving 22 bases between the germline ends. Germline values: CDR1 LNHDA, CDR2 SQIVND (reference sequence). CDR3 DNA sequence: TGTGCCACACGGGCAAGTCAGGCAGAGGGTTCACCCCTCCACTTT. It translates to CATRASQAEGSPLHF.

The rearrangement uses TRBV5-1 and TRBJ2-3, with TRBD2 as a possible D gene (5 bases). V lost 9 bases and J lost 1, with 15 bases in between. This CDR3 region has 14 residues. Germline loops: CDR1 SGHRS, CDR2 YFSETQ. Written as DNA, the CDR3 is TGCGCCACGTCAAGAGGGAGTGGCACAGATACGCAGTATTTT. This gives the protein CATSRGSGTDTQYF.

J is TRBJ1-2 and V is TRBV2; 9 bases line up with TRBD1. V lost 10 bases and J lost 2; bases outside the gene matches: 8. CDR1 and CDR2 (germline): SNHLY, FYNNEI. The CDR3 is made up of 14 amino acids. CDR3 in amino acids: CATKQGAENYGYTF. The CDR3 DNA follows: TGTGCCACTAAACAGGGGGCTGAAAACTATGGCTACACCTTC.

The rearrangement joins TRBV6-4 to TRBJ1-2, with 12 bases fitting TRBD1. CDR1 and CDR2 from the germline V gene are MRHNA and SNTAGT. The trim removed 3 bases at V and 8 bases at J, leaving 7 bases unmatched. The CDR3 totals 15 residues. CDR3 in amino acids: CASSEGQGAPRGYTF. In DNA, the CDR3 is TGTGCCAGCAGTGAGGGACAGGGGGCCCCTCGCGGCTACACCTTC.

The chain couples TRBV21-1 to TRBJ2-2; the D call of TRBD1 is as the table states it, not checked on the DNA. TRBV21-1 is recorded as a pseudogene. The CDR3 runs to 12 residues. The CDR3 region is CASSRGRGELFF. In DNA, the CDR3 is TGTGCCAGCAGCAGGGGGCGCGGGGAGCTGTTTTTT.

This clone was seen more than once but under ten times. CDR3 residues: CSVKQGYGELFF. DNA for the CDR3: TGCAGCGTTAAACAGGGGTACGGGGAGCTGTTTTTT. The chain recombines TRBV29-1 with TRBJ2-2; 7 bases line up with TRBD1. CDR1 and CDR2 (germline): SQVTM, ANQGSEA. This CDR3 comprises 12 residues. With V trimmed by 5 bases and J by 7 bases, 4 bases remained unmatched.

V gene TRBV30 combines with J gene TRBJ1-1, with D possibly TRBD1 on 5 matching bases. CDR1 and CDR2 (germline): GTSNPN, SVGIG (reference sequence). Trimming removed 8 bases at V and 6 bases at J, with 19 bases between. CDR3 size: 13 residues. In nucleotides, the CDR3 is TGTGCCCGGGACCGGGGGGTGAGGGCTGAAGCTTTCTTT. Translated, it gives CARDRGVRAEAFF.

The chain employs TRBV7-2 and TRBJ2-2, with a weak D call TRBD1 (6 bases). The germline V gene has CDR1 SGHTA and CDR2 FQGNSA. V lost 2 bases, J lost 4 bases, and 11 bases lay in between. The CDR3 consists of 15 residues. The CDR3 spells CASSLWGQVTGELFF. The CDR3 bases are TGTGCCAGCAGCTTATGGGGGCAGGTCACCGGGGAGCTGTTTTTT.

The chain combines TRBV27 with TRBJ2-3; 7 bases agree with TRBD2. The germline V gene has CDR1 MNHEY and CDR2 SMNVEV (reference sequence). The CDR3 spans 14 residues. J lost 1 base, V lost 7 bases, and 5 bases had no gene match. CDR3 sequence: CASTGGGGTDTQYF. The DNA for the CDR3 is TGTGCCAGCACGGGGGGAGGGGGCACAGATACGCAGTATTTT.

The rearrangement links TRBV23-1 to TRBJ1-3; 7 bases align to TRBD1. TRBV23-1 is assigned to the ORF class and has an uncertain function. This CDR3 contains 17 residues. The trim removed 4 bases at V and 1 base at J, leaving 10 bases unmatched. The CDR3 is CASSRRGQSYSGNTIYF. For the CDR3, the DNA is TGCGCCAGCAGTCGAAGGGGGCAGAGCTATTCTGGAAACACCATATATTTT.

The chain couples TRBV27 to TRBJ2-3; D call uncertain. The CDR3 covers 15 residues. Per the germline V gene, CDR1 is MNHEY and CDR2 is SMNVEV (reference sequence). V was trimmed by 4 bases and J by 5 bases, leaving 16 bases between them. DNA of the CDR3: TGTGCCAGCAGTTCCACAAGCGCCGGTAGAGATACGCAGTATTTT. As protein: CASSSTSAGRDTQYF.

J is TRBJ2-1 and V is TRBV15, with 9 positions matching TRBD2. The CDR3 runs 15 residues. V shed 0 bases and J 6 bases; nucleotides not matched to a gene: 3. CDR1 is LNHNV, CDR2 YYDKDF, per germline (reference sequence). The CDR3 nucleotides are TGTGCCACCAGCAGAGATCTAGCGGGGAGCAATGAGCAGTTCTTC. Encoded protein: CATSRDLAGSNEQFF.

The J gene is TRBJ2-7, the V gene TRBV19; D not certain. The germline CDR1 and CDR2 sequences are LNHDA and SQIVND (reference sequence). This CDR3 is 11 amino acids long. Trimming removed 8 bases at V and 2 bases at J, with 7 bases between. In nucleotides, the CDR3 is TGTGCCAGTGGGCCCACCTACGAGCAGTACTTC. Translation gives CASGPTYEQYF.

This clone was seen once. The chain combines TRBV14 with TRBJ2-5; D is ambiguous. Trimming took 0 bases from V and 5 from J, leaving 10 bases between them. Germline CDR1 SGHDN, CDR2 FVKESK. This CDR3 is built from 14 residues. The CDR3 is CASSQDATAETQYF. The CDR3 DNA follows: TGTGCCAGCAGCCAAGATGCAACTGCTGAGACCCAGTACTTC.

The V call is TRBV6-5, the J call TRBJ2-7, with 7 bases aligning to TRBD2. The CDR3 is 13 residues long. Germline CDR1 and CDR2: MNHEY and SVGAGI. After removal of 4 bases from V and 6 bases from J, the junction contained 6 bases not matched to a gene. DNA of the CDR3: TGTGCCAGCAGTTGGGTTGGGGGGGGCGAGCAGTACTTC. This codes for CASSWVGGGEQYF.

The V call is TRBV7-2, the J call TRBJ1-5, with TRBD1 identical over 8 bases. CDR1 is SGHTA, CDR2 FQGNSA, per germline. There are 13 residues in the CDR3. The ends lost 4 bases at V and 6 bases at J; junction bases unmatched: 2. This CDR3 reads CASSSTGAQPQHF. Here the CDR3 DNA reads TGTGCCAGCAGCTCGACAGGGGCTCAGCCCCAGCATTTT.

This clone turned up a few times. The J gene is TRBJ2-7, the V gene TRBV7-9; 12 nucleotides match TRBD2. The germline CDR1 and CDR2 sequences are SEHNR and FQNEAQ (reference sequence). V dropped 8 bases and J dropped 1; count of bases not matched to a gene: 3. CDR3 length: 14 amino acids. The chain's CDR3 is CASQTSGGSYEQYF. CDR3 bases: TGTGCCAGCCAGACTAGCGGGGGTTCCTACGAGCAGTACTTC.